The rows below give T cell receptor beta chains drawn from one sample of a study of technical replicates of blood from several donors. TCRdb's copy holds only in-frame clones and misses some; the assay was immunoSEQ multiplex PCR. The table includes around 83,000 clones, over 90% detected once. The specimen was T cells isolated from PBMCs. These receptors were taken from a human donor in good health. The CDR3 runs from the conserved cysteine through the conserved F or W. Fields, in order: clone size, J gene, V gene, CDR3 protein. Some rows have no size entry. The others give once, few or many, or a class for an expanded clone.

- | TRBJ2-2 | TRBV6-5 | CASSVIAGGTGELFF
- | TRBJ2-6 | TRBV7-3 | CASSFTGANVLTF
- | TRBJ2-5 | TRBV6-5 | CASSPTLQETQYF
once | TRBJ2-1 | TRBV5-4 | CASSFSGSSYNEQFF
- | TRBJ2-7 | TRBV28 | CASSPRTSGSRYEQYF
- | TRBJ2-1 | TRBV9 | CASSEGLAGGYEQFF
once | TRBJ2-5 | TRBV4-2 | CASSQVGGQETQYF
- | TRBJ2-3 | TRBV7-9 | CASSLYTGQDTQYF
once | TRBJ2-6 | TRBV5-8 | CASIPWATGANVLTF
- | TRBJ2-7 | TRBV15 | CATSRDSGFEQYF
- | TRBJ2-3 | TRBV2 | CASSRSYTDTQYF
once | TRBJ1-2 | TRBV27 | CASSTGTGLTNYGYTF
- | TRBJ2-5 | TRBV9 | CASSLSGGQETQYF
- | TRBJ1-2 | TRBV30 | CAWSQGRSNYGYTF
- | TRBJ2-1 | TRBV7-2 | CASSARTGGFGEQFF
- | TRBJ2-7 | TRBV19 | CASMRQGHNEQYF
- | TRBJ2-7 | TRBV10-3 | CAISVAATYEQYF
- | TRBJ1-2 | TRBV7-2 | CASSTQGGSPLHGYTF
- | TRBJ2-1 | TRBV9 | CASMVGTGGNEQFF
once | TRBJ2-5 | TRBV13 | CASSGIFSSGGTQYF
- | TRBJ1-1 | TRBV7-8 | CASSPLTGGAFF
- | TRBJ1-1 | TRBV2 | CASSEANAGSGAFF
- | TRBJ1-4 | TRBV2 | CASSHDRGLPYNEKLFF
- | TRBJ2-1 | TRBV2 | CASTRARNEQFF
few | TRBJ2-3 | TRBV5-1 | CASSPQTAGGDTQYF
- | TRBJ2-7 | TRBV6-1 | CASSDVSFF
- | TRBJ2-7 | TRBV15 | CATSRGLGVDEQYF
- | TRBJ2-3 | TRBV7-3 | CASSRAASTDTQYF
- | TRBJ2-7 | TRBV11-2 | CASSLASYEQYF
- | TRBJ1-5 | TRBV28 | CASTPLRSNQPQHF
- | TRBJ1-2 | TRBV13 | CASSFETGDGYTF
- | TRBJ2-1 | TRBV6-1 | CASSVNSGVGEQFF
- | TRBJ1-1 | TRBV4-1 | CASSQEGRRTFF
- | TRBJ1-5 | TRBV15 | CATSRARDRENQPQHF
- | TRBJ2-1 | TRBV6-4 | CASSRQGLGVNEQFF
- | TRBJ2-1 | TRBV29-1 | CSVAALEYQQRERQYYNEQFF
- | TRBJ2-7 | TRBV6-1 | CASSEARQSYEQYF
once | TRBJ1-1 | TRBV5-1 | CASMKGTEAFF
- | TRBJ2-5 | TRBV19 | CASSKGLLQETQYF
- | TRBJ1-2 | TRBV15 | CATSPWDSPYGYTF
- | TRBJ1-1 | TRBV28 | CASISGHTEAFF
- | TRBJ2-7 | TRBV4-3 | CASSQVAVSSYEQYF
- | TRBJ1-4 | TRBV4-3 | CASRQRGTLGEKLFF
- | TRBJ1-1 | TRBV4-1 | CASSRTGIMNTEAFF
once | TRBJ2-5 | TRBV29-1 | CSVASGETQYF
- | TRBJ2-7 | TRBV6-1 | CASSEAGTGSYEQYF
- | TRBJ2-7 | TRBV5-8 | CASRATMVREQYF
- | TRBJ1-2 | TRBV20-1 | CSATYYGYTF
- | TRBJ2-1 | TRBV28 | CASSFGGLAGSNEQFF
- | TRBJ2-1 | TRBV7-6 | CASSTLAGAQEQFF
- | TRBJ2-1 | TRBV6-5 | CASSHLRDSEQFF
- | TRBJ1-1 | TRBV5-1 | CASSLDQGMNTEAFF
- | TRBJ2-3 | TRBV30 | CAWSSGDRGADTQYF